This T cell receptor beta chain was recorded in a study of regulatory T cells in long-lasting Graves disease. Time point denoted: newly diagnosed GD, antithyroid drugs for less than 3 months. Preparation of the TCR library used RNA extracted from PBMCs. The CDR3 spans 13 residues. V dropped 6 bases and J dropped 1 base, with 9 bases sitting between them. Germline CDR1 and CDR2: SQVTM and ANQGSEA. Study outcomes and limitations: Accuracy was perhaps lowered by the small sample size.

Regarding this clonotype: Its cognate antigen is unknown.

Investigators prepared the TCR beta libraries by applying iRepertoire HTBI primers and Arm-PCR of CDR3 regions. One entry per CDR3 protein, called by TCRdb with MiXCR from the multiplex PCR reads. The repertoire has just over 600,000 distinct CDR3 sequences, around 17% of them found once; the top ten carry about 20%. These same records also appear under a second study, on T cells in Graves' hyperthyroidism and ophthalmopathy. That publication notes: The HTBI primer set served for first-round RT-PCR of the TCR CDR3.

The chain has TRBV29-1 and TRBJ2-2, with D maybe TRBD2 (6 bases). The specimen comprised peripheral blood mononuclear cells (PBMCs), sampled at new diagnosis, from a patient treated with antithyroid drugs. This receptor was taken from a woman in her twenties or thirties with Graves disease. This CDR3 reads CSVGLGNTGELFF. Written as DNA, the CDR3 is TGCAGCGTGGGACTGGGGAACACCGGGGAGCTGTTTTTT.